The 32 T cell receptor beta chains below all came from one sample that was sequenced in a study of PD-1 blockade in classical Hodgkin lymphoma. There was relapse after autologous stem cell transplantation in every patient, and there was variation in brentuximab vedotin exposure. Sequencing was performed with immunoSEQ multiplex PCR; in TCRdb, only in-frame clones are kept and a portion is missing. This sample has tens of thousands of clones, with roughly 76% found just once. Material: peripheral blood mononuclear cells (PBMCs), obtained before the second cycle of nivolumab. The receptors derive from a human donor with classical Hodgkin lymphoma.

The V and J genes are TRBV5-1 and TRBJ2-5, with D possibly matching TRBD2 (6 bases). The V and J ends lost 0 bases and 7 bases respectively, with 13 bases between them. The CDR3 sequence is 14 residues long. The germline CDR1 and CDR2 sequences are SGHRS and YFSETQ. The CDR3 loop is CASSLDRLEGTQYF. CDR3 DNA: TGCGCCAGCAGCTTGGACAGGTTGGAGGGGACCCAGTACTTC.

The rearrangement uses TRBV28 and TRBJ2-4; 8 bases are a match to TRBD1. The V and J ends lost 5 bases and 8 bases, in that order; junction bases with no gene match: 14. The CDR3 extends over 16 amino acids. Per the germline V gene, CDR1 is MDHEN and CDR2 is SYDVKM. The CDR3 reads CASSPADRADRDIQYF. The CDR3 coding sequence is TGTGCCAGCAGTCCGGCGGACAGGGCAGACAGGGACATTCAGTACTTC.

V and J are TRBV7-9 and TRBJ1-1; tentative D call: TRBD1 (5 bases). Germline V CDR1 and CDR2: SEHNR, FQNEAQ (reference sequence). V shed 5 bases and J shed 5 bases, with 18 bases lying between them. The CDR3 runs to 15 residues. DNA for the CDR3: TGTGCCAGCAGCCCCTCCCGGGGGGTTGTTACTGAAGCTTTCTTT. This gives the protein CASSPSRGVVTEAFF. The complete variable domain, with remaining parts taken from reference TRBV7-9 and TRBJ1-1, reads DTGVSQNPRHKITKRGQNVTFRCDPISEHNRLYWYRQTLGQGPEFLTYFQNEAQLEKSRLLSDRFSAERPKGSFSTLEIQRTEQGDSAMYLCASSPSRGVVTEAFFGQGTRLTVV.

The chain couples TRBV5-4 to TRBJ1-6; TRBD1 matches at 8 bases. V dropped 5 bases and J dropped 10; count of bases not matched to a gene: 8. The CDR3 consists of 14 residues. The germline V gene encodes CDR1 SGHNT and CDR2 YYREEE (reference sequence). The CDR3 is CASRSGTGPSPLHF. CDR3 DNA: TGTGCCAGCAGGTCCGGGACAGGCCCCTCACCCCTCCACTTT.

The V and J genes are TRBV7-2 and TRBJ2-7; tentative D call: TRBD1 (6 bases). There are 16 residues in the CDR3. V was clipped by 1 base and J by 3 bases, with 16 bases between them. Per germline, CDR1 SGHTA and CDR2 FQGNSA. In DNA, the CDR3 is TGTGCCAGCAGCTTAGGCGGTCAGGGGATCATCTACGAGCAGTACTTC. The encoded protein is CASSLGGQGIIYEQYF.

The chain has TRBV7-9 and TRBJ1-2; possible D gene TRBD1, 5 bases. V was trimmed by 1 base and J by 4 bases, leaving 10 bases between them. CDR3 size: 14 residues. The germline CDR1 and CDR2 sequences are SEHNR and FQNEAQ (reference sequence). CDR3 DNA sequence: TGTGCCAGCAGCTTAGAAGCTGGGACCTATGGCTACACCTTC. Its translation is CASSLEAGTYGYTF.

The chain uses TRBV28 and TRBJ2-6; D tentatively reads TRBD1 or TRBD2 (6 bases each). This CDR3 has 16 residues. Looked up from germline, CDR1 is MDHEN and CDR2 is SYDVKM. Trimming pared 9 bases from V and 3 bases from J, leaving 18 bases between. CDR3 DNA: TGTGCCAGTAGTGGTCCGGGGGCGTATGGGGCCAACGTCCTGACTTTC. Protein product: CASSGPGAYGANVLTF.

This chain joins TRBV2 and TRBJ1-2; D gene unclear. The ends were cut back, 3 bases at V and 5 bases at J, with 4 bases in the middle. CDR3 length: 11 residues. Germline assignment: CDR1 SNHLY and CDR2 FYNNEI. The CDR3 nucleotides are TGTGCCAGCAGTGAGACATATGGCTACACCTTC. It specifies CASSETYGYTF.

The chain is built from TRBV6-6 and TRBJ1-2; D is possibly TRBD1 (6 bases). Deletions cut 0 bases from V and 5 bases from J, with 13 bases between. Germline assignment: CDR1 MNHNY and CDR2 SVGAGI (reference sequence). The CDR3 covers 15 residues. In nucleotides, the CDR3 is TGTGCCAGCAGTTACTCCCTGGACAGCGATTATGGCTACACCTTC. It yields the protein CASSYSLDSDYGYTF.

V and J are TRBV4-1 and TRBJ1-2; D remains unclear. This CDR3 spans 15 amino acids. Trimming pared 1 base from V and 4 bases from J, leaving 13 bases between. Germline-derived CDR1 and CDR2 are MGHRA and YSYEKL. The CDR3 DNA follows: TGCGCCAGCAGCCAAGGCGGGGAAGGAGTCTATGGCTACACCTTC. This codes for CASSQGGEGVYGYTF.

V is TRBV5-1 and J is TRBJ2-5; 8 nucleotides match TRBD1. The CDR3 is 17 amino acids. Germline V gene sequence: CDR1 SGHRS, CDR2 YFSETQ. V was clipped by 0 bases and J by 1 base; unmatched bases: 8. CDR3 residues: CASSLGGTTGGQETQYF. Written as DNA, the CDR3 is TGCGCCAGCAGCTTGGGGGGCACCACAGGGGGCCAAGAGACCCAGTACTTC. The full variable domain, rest sourced from reference TRBV5-1 and TRBJ2-5, is KAGVTQTPRYLIKTRGQQVTLSCSPISGHRSVSWYQQTPGQGLQFLFEYFSETQRNKGNFPGRFSGRQFSNSRSEMNVSTLELGDSALYLCASSLGGTTGGQETQYFGPGTRLLVL.

For the CDR3, the DNA is TGTGCCAGCAGCCGTGGAGGGGGCACAACTAATGAAAAACTGTTTTTT. Translated: CASSRGGGTTNEKLFF. This sequence joins TRBV7-9 and TRBJ1-4; 7 nucleotides line up with TRBD1. This CDR3 has 16 residues. V gave up 5 bases and J gave up 0 bases; unmatched junction bases: 6. Germline V gene sequence: CDR1 SEHNR, CDR2 FQNEAQ (reference sequence). Based on the CDR3 plus reference TRBV7-9 and TRBJ1-4, the full variable domain is DTGVSQNPRHKITKRGQNVTFRCDPISEHNRLYWYRQTLGQGPEFLTYFQNEAQLEKSRLLSDRFSAERPKGSFSTLEIQRTEQGDSAMYLCASSRGGGTTNEKLFFGSGTQLSVL.

The V gene is TRBV4-1, the J gene TRBJ1-1; D gene unclear. The V gene lost 3 bases and the J gene lost 0 bases, with 14 bases spanning the gap. The CDR3 consists of 16 residues. Germline V gene data show CDR1 as MGHRA and CDR2 as YSYEKL. As DNA, the CDR3 is TGCGCCAGCAGCCAGCCGTTTGCCAGATTGAACACTGAAGCTTTCTTT. Its translation is CASSQPFARLNTEAFF.

This chain connects TRBV4-1 to TRBJ2-5; D may be TRBD2 (6 bases). Between the trimmed V and J ends, which lost 1 base and 0 bases, there was a span of 9 bases. Per the germline V gene, CDR1 is MGHRA and CDR2 is YSYEKL. The CDR3 sequence is 15 residues long. CDR3 in amino acids: CASSQAAGNQETQYF. In DNA, the CDR3 is TGCGCCAGCAGCCAAGCGGCGGGAAACCAAGAGACCCAGTACTTC.

V gene TRBV21-1 combines with J gene TRBJ2-2. TRBV21-1 is a documented pseudogene. The CDR3 loop spans 14 amino acids. The DNA of the CDR3 is TGTGCCAGCAGCAAAGTAGGATACACCGGGGAGCTGTTTTTT. Its protein is CASSKVGYTGELFF.

The rearrangement joins TRBV7-9 to TRBJ2-1, with 7 nucleotides matching TRBD1. Trimming at V came to 1 base and at J to 10 bases, leaving 13 bases not matched to a gene. Per the germline V gene, CDR1 is SEHNR and CDR2 is FQNEAQ (reference sequence). The CDR3 has 16 residues. CDR3 nucleotides: TGTGCCAGCAGCTTAGTTGGACCCGGGACAGTCGGGGAGCAGTTCTTC. This translates into CASSLVGPGTVGEQFF.

This clone was seen only once. The chain combines TRBV9 with TRBJ2-3, with 8 bases that match TRBD2. This CDR3 has 15 amino acids. Germline CDR1 is SGDLS and CDR2 is YYNGEE. V shed 0 bases, J shed 5 bases, and the junction held 5 bases outside the gene matches. The CDR3 is CASSVDSGGKDTQYF. DNA for the CDR3: TGTGCCAGCAGCGTAGATTCGGGGGGGAAAGATACGCAGTATTTT.

The chain links TRBV27 to TRBJ1-1, with a weak D call TRBD1 (6 bases). The CDR3 loop spans 13 amino acids. The germline V and J ends were trimmed by 0 bases and 10 bases, with 12 bases remaining between them. Germline CDR1 reads MNHEY; CDR2 reads SMNVEV (reference sequence). Here the CDR3 DNA reads TGTGCCAGCAGTTTATCGAGGGACACCTTAGCTTTCTTT. Its protein product is CASSLSRDTLAFF.

V usage is TRBV28 and J usage is TRBJ2-7; 7 bases are shared with TRBD1. Per the germline V gene, CDR1 is MDHEN and CDR2 is SYDVKM. J gave up 3 bases and V 6 bases, and 8 bases lay outside the gene matches. CDR3 length: 14 amino acids. This chain's CDR3 is CASSPGTVLYEQYV. The CDR3 nucleotides read TGTGCCAGCAGCCCCGGGACAGTCCTCTACGAGCAGTACGTC.

The V call is TRBV4-1, the J call TRBJ2-7; no definite D call. The V and J ends lost 1 base and 2 bases respectively, with 12 bases between them. The CDR3 has 15 amino acids. The germline V gene encodes CDR1 MGHRA and CDR2 YSYEKL. The CDR3 DNA reads as TGCGCCAGCAGCCAAGCCCCCTTGGGTCCCTACGAGCAGTACTTC. Encoded protein: CASSQAPLGPYEQYF.

This chain connects TRBV5-1 to TRBJ1-6; 7 nucleotides agree with TRBD1. Germline assignment: CDR1 SGHRS and CDR2 YFSETQ. Trimming took 4 bases from V and 14 from J; bases not matched to a gene: 15. CDR3 size: 15 residues. CDR3 amino acids: CASSPAGTVSTTLHF. The CDR3 DNA reads as TGCGCCAGCAGCCCCGCCGGGACAGTCAGTACAACCCTCCACTTT.

The chain recombines TRBV7-3 with TRBJ2-7; 12 positions agree with TRBD2. In germline, CDR1 is SGHTA, CDR2 FQGTGA. The CDR3 extends over 14 amino acids. V dropped 4 bases and J dropped 7; count of bases not matched to a gene: 5. Written as DNA, the CDR3 is TGTGCCAGCAGCTCTAGCGGGGGGGCAGGTGAGCAGTACTTC. Its translation is CASSSSGGAGEQYF.

J is TRBJ1-1 and V is TRBV7-9; the match to TRBD1 covers 7 bases. The CDR3 contains 14 residues. Germline V gene data show CDR1 as SEHNR and CDR2 as FQNEAQ (reference sequence). The V and J ends lost 5 bases and 2 bases, in that order; junction bases with no gene match: 5. This CDR3 reads CASSPQGGNTEAFF. The CDR3 DNA sequence: TGTGCCAGCAGCCCCCAGGGGGGAAACACTGAAGCTTTCTTT.

The J gene is TRBJ2-7, the V gene TRBV2, with D possibly matching TRBD2 (5 bases). CDR1 SNHLY and CDR2 FYNNEI come from the germline V gene. The CDR3 loop spans 12 amino acids. Trimming cost V 6 bases and J 0 bases, with 6 bases left between them. CDR3 in DNA: TGTGCCAGCAGCCGGGGCTCCTACGAGCAGTACTTC. It encodes CASSRGSYEQYF.

V is TRBV5-1 and J is TRBJ2-5; 8 bases fit TRBD1. CDR3 length: 16 amino acids. CDR1 and CDR2 from the germline V gene are SGHRS and YFSETQ. V gave up 1 base and J gave up 1 base; unmatched junction bases: 6. CDR3 coding DNA: TGCGCCAGCAGCTTGTACGGACAGGGCGGCCAAGAGACCCAGTACTTC. Amino acids: CASSLYGQGGQETQYF.

The rearrangement joins TRBV10-3 to TRBJ2-2; D may be TRBD1 (6 bases). The CDR3 sequence is 16 residues long. Trimming removed 3 bases at V and 6 bases at J, with 17 bases between. The germline gives CDR1 ENHRY, CDR2 SYGVKD. CDR3 nucleotide sequence: TGTGCCATCAGTGATGGAAACAGGGTGGGAGCCGGGGAGCTGTTTTTT. Its protein product is CAISDGNRVGAGELFF.

In regard to this clone: One end of the junction varies from germline; a read error may be responsible. The chain combines TRBV5-1 with TRBJ2-7, with TRBD2 matching over 8 bases. The length of the CDR3 is 15 residues. CDR1 is SGHRS, CDR2 YFSETQ, per germline. CDR3 loop: CASSLTGGTHYEQYF. DNA for the CDR3: TGTGCCAGCAGCTTAACGGGGGGGACCCACTACGAGCAGTACTTC.

The chain links TRBV27 to TRBJ2-7; D call uncertain. The germline CDR1 and CDR2 sequences are MNHEY and SMNVEV (reference sequence). Trimming removed 8 bases at V and 2 bases at J, with 7 bases between. This CDR3 comprises 11 residues. The CDR3 DNA reads TGTGCCAGCGGCAAACCCTACGAGCAGTACTTC. Translation: CASGKPYEQYF.

V usage is TRBV6-6 and J usage is TRBJ1-4; 8 nucleotides match TRBD1. The CDR3 spans 15 residues. The J segment lost 8 bases and the V segment lost 6 bases, leaving 11 bases of the junction unmatched. Per germline, CDR1 MNHNY and CDR2 SVGAGI (reference sequence). CDR3 loop: CASSYTGGGEEKLFF. The DNA of the CDR3 is TGTGCCAGCAGCTATACAGGGGGTGGGGAAGAAAAACTGTTTTTT.

The rearrangement uses TRBV28 and TRBJ1-2; D not certain. The CDR3 runs 14 residues. Trimming took off 3 bases at V and 4 bases at J, with 12 bases between the two ends. The V gene's germline CDR1 is MDHEN and CDR2 SYDVKM. In DNA, the CDR3 is TGTGCCAGCAGTTTTTATCCGCTGGTCTATGGCTACACCTTC. Its translation: CASSFYPLVYGYTF.

The CDR3 sequence is CASTTQGAGEQYF. CDR3 nucleotide sequence: TGTGCCAGCACCACACAGGGGGCGGGCGAGCAGTACTTC. The V call is TRBV2, the J call TRBJ2-7; the match to TRBD1 covers 9 bases. V shed 7 bases and J 6 bases; nucleotides not matched to a gene: 7. Germline values: CDR1 SNHLY, CDR2 FYNNEI. The CDR3 is 13 residues long.

CDR3 coding DNA: TGTGCCAGCAGTTACTCGACCAAGGGGGTCTATGGCTACACCTTC. Translating it yields CASSYSTKGVYGYTF. The chain is built from TRBV6-5 and TRBJ1-2; perhaps TRBD1 as D (6 bases). CDR1 and CDR2 from the germline V gene are MNHEY and SVGAGI. The length of the CDR3 is 15 residues. V was clipped by 0 bases and J by 4 bases, with 12 bases between them.